This T cell receptor beta chain was recorded in a study of T cells after yellow fever vaccination. Study details: For low cell numbers, libraries were made with SMART-Seq v4 Ultra Low Input.

It was through 5'RACE template switching that TCR cDNA was made, with a universal primer site and UMIs added. TCRdb used MiXCR to reprocess the 5' RACE reads, holding one entry per CDR3 protein. This table has 500,000 to 650,000 distinct CDR3 sequences, around 17% appearing once. The CDR3 has 15 amino acids. CDR1 is MNHEY and CDR2 is SMNVEV in the germline V gene (reference sequence). Study outcomes and limitations: There was a small share of clonotypes that showed up in both the CD4 and CD8 compartments. A large majority of primary-vaccination clones showed up again after the booster (around 95% CD4, 85% to 90% CD8).

In this sample, this clonotype turned up a few times. The target antigen is unknown. A read error may account for a junction end that differs from germline. The sequencing here drew on PBMCs, taken 5 days after the first yellow fever vaccination. The chain couples TRBV27 to TRBJ2-3; D might be TRBD1 (6 bases). This TCR derives from a young man who received the YFV17D yellow fever vaccine. As DNA, the CDR3 is TGCCAAGCTGGATACCAGGGGTCCTACACAGATACGCAGTATTTT. Encoded protein: CQAGYQGSYTDTQYF.